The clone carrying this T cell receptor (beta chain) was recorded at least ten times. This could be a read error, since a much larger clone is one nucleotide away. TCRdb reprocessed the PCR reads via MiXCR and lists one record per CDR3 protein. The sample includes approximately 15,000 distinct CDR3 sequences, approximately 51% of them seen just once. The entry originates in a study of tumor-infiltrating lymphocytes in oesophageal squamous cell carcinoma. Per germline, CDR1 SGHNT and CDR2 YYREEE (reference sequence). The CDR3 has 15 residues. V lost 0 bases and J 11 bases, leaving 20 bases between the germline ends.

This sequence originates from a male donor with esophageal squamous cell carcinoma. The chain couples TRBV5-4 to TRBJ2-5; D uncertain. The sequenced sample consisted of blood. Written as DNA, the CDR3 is TGTGCCAGCAGCTTGGACGCGTCCCCCTACAATGAGCAGTACTTC. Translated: CASSLDASPYNEQYF.